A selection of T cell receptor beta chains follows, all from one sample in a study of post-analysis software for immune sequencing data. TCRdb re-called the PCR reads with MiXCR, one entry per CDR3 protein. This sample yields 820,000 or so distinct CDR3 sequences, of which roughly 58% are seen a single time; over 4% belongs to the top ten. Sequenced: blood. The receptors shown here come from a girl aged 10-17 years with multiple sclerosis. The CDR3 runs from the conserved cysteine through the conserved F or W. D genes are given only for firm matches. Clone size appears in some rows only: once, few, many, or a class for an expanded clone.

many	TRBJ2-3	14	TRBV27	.	TGTGCCAGCAGTCCCAGGGTTGGCACAGATACGCAGTATTTT	CASSPRVGTDTQYF
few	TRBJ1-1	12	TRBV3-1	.	TGTGCCAGCAGCCAAGACAGGTGGATGGCTTTCTTT	CASSQDRWMAFF
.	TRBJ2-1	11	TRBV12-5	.	TGTGCTAGTGGTTTGGTTTGGACACCGTTCTTC	CASGLVWTPFF
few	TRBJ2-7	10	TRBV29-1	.	TGCAGCGTTGAAGAAAGCGAGCAGTACTTC	CSVEESEQYF
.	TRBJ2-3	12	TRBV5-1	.	TGCGCCAGCAGCGGGACACTCCGGGGGCAGTATTTT	CASSGTLRGQYF
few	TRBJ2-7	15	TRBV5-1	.	TGCGCCAGCAGCGCCGGGCCTACTTCCTCCTACGAGCAGTACTTC	CASSAGPTSSYEQYF
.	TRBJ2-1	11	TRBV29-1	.	TGCAGCGTTTACAGAAGAAATGAGCAGTTCTTC	CSVYRRNEQFF
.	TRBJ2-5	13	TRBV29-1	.	TGCAGCGTTGAGAGACGTTCACAAGAGACCCAGTACTTC	CSVERRSQETQYF
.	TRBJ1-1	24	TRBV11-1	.	.	CASSSTPEGYTFGSGTGMNTEAFF
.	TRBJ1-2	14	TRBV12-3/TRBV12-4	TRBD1	TGTGCCAGCAGTCAATACAGGGGGACCTATGGCTACACCTTC	CASSQYRGTYGYTF
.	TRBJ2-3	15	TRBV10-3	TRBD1	TGTGCCATCAGTGAGACGGGACAGTCTACAGATACGCAGTATTTT	CAISETGQSTDTQYF
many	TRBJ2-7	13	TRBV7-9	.	TGTGCCAGCACCGCCTCGGGTTACTACGAGCAGTACTTC	CASTASGYYEQYF
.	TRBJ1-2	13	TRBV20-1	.	TGCAGTGGTGCACGACAAGGGGACTATGGCTACACCTTC	CSGARQGDYGYTF
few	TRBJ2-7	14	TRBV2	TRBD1	TGTGCCAGCTGTACAGGGGACGATTGGAGTGGGCAGTACTTC	CASCTGDDWSGQYF
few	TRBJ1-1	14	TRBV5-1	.	TGCGCCAGCAGCTCGAGCGTCGGATATACTGAAGCTTTCTTT	CASSSSVGYTEAFF
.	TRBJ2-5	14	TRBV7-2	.	TGTGCCAGCGGCTTAGTAATTGGGAGGGAGACCCAGTACTTC	CASGLVIGRETQYF
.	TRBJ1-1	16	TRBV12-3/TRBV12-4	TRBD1	TGTGCCAGCAGTACCAACAGGGGTCCCAGGGAGAAGAAAGCTTTCTTT	CASSTNRGPREKKAFF
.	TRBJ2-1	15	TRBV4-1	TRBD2	TGCGCCAGCAGCCAAGGTAGCGGGAGTGTTGATGAGCAGTTCTTC	CASSQGSGSVDEQFF
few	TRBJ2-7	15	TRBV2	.	TGTGCCAGCTTAATCGAGACAGATATTGCCTACGCGCAGTACTTC	CASLIETDIAYAQYF
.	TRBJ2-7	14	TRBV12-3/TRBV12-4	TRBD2	TGTGCCAGCAGTATAGCGGGAGTAATTTACGAGCAGTACTTC	CASSIAGVIYEQYF
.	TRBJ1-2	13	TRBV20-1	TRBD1	TGCAGTGCTACAGACAGGGGGCCTGGGGGCTACACCTTC	CSATDRGPGGYTF
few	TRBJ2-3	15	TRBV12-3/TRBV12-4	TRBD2	TGTGCCAGCAGCAGACTAGCGGTCGCCACAGATACGCAGTATTTT	CASSRLAVATDTQYF
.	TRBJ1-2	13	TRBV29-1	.	TGCAGCGTTGACAACCGGGGAAGGGATGGCTACACCTTC	CSVDNRGRDGYTF
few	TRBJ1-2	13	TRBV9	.	TGTGCCAGCAGCGTTCAACCCGAAAATGGCTACACCTTC	CASSVQPENGYTF
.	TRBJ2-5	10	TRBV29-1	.	TGCAGCGCCACATCGGAGACCCAGTACTTC	CSATSETQYF
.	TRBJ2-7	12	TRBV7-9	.	TGTGCCAGCAGCCCAGAAAGGCACGAGCAGTACTTC	CASSPERHEQYF
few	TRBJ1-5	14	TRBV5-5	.	TGTGCCAGCAGCCCTTTGACTGCCCCAGGGCCCCAGCATTTT	CASSPLTAPGPQHF
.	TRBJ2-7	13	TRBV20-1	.	TGCAGTGCAATGGACTCTTTCTCCTACGAGCAGTACTTC	CSAMDSFSYEQYF
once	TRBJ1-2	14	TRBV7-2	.	TGTGCCAGCAGCGGGGACGGTGGGGGATATGGCTACACCTTC	CASSGDGGGYGYTF
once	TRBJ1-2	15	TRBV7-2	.	TGTGCCAGCAGCTTTCGGGGGGCCCGACCTTATGGCTACACCTTC	CASSFRGARPYGYTF
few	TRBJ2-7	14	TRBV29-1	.	TGCAGCGTTGGCCCCCGGGGGAAACCCTACGAGCAGTACTTC	CSVGPRGKPYEQYF
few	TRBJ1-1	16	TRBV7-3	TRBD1	TGTGCCAGCAGCCCCGGGACAGGGGGCGAGGGGGGTGAAGCTTTCTTT	CASSPGTGGEGGEAFF
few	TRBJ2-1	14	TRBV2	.	TGTGCCAGCAGTGTGGGGGCACTTAACAATGAGCAGTTCTTC	CASSVGALNNEQFF
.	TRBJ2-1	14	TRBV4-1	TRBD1	TGCGCCAGCCGGGACAGGCCCTCCTACAATGAGCAGTTCTTC	CASRDRPSYNEQFF
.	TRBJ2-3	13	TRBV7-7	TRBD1	TGTGCCAGCAGCTTAGACCCAGGGGGTACGCAGTATTTT	CASSLDPGGTQYF
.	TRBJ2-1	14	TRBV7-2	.	TGTGCCAGCAGCTTAATAAAGGGTAAGGATGAGCAGTTCTTC	CASSLIKGKDEQFF
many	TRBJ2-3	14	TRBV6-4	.	TGTGCCAGCAGTGAGAAGGGGGAGACAGATACGCAGTATTTT	CASSEKGETDTQYF
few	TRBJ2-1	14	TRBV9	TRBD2	TGTGCCAGCAGCCTTCCAGCGGGAACTAATGAGCAGTTCTTC	CASSLPAGTNEQFF
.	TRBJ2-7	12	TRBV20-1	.	TGCAGTGCTCCCGACACCCGCTACGAGCAGTACTTC	CSAPDTRYEQYF
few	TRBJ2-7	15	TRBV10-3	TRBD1	TGTGCCATCAGGGCACGGACAGGGGTCTCCTACGAGCAGTACTTC	CAIRARTGVSYEQYF
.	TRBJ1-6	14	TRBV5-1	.	TGCGCCAGCAGCACCGGGGCGACCAATTCACCCCTCCACTTT	CASSTGATNSPLHF
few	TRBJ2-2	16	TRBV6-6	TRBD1	TGTGCCAGCAGTCCCCGAGACAGGGGGCGAACCGGGGAGCTGTTTTTT	CASSPRDRGRTGELFF
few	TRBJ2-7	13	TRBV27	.	TGTGCCAGCAGTTCTACCGGGCCCTACGAGCAGTACTTC	CASSSTGPYEQYF
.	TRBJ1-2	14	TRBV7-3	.	TGTGCCAGCAGCTTAGGGCGACAGTCAGATGGCTACACCTTC	CASSLGRQSDGYTF
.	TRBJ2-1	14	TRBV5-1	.	TGCGCCAGCAGCTCTCGGACAGAGTCTAATGAGCAGTTCTTC	CASSSRTESNEQFF
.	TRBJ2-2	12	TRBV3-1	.	TGTGCCCGCAGCCAAGATACCGGGGAGCTGTTTTTT	CARSQDTGELFF
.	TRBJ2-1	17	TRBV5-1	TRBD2	TGCGCCAGCAGCTTCTTAGCGGGAGGGCCCTCCTACAATGAGCAGTTCTTC	CASSFLAGGPSYNEQFF